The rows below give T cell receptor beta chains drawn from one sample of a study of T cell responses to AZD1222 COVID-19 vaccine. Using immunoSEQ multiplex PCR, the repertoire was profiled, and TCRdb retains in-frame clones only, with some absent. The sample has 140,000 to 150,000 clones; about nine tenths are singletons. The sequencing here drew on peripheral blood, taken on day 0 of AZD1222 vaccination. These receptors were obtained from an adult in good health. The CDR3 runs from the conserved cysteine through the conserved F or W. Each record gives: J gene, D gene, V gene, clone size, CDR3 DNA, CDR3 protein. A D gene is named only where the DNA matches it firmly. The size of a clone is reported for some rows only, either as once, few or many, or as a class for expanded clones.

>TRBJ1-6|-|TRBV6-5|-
TGTGCCAGCAGGCTAGGGCAGATGAGATCACCCCTCCACTTT
CASRLGQMRSPLHF
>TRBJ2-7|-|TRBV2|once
TGTGCCAGCACCTACCCCGTAGCCTACGAGCAGTACTTC
CASTYPVAYEQYF
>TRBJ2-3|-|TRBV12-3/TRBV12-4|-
TGTGCCAGCAGTTTAAGCCATACGCAGTATTTT
CASSLSHTQYF
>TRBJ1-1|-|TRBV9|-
TGTGCCAGCAGCGTCCTATCGGGGTCTGAAGCTTTCTTT
CASSVLSGSEAFF
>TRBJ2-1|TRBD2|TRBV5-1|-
TGCGCCAGCAGCTTGTTGGGACTAGCGGGAGCTTTGTTCTTC
CASSLLGLAGALFF
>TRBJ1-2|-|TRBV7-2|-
TGTGCCAGCAGCTCCCAGTGGTGGCGCTATGGCTACACCTTC
CASSSQWWRYGYTF
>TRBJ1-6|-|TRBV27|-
TGTGCCAGCAGTTTTTTCATGAGCAGTTCACCCCTCCACTTT
CASSFFMSSSPLHF
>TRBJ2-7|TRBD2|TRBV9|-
TGTGCCAGCAGCATCGGACTAGCGGGTGGCTACGAGCAGTACTTC
CASSIGLAGGYEQYF
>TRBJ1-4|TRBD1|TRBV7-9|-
TGTGCCAGCAGTTACTTAGGGACAGGACTTAATGAAAAACTGTTTTTT
CASSYLGTGLNEKLFF
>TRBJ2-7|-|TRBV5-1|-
TGCGCCAGCAGCTTGCGGCAGGCCTCGGACGGGCAGTACTTC
CASSLRQASDGQYF
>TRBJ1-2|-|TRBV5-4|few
TGTGCCAGCAGCTTGGAAAGCTATGGCTACACCTTC
CASSLESYGYTF
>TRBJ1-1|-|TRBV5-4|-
TGTGCCAGCAGGACCACACAGGGTTCGGAAGCTTTCTTT
CASRTTQGSEAFF
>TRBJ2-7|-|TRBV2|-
TGTGCCAGCAGTGAAGGGAGGGTGGTCCACGAGCAGTACTTC
CASSEGRVVHEQYF
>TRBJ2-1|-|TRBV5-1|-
TGCGCCAGCAGCTTGGTTTACAATGAGCAGTTCTTC
CASSLVYNEQFF
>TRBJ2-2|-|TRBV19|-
TGTGCCAGTAGTATCTATCAGGGTCCCGGGGAGCTGTTTTTT
CASSIYQGPGELFF
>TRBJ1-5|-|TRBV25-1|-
TGTGCCAGCAGTGTAGGGCATAATCAGCCCCAGCATTTT
CASSVGHNQPQHF
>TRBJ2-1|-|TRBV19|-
TGTGCCAGTAGTATGTGGTACGATCGCAATGAGCAGTTCTTC
CASSMWYDRNEQFF
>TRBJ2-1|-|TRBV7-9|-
TGTGCCAGCAGCTTACCGGTAGCGGCGTACAATGAGCAGTTCTTC
CASSLPVAAYNEQFF
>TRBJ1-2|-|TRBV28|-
TGTGCCAGCATCCAGGGGTCCGGGCCGCGCTACACCTTC
CASIQGSGPRYTF
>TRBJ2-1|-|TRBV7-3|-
TGTGCCAGCAGCCTAAGTTTGACAGCGGCGGGTAGAAATGAGCAGTTCTTC
CASSLSLTAAGRNEQFF
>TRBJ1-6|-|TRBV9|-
TGTGCCAGCAGCGTAGATCCCAGGGCGGATAATTCACCCCTCCACTTT
CASSVDPRADNSPLHF
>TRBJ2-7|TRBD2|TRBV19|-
TGTGCCAGCAGTCACGGGGGGGCCTACGAGCAGTACTTC
CASSHGGAYEQYF
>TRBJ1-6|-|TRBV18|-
TGTGCCAGCTCACCATCAGATGGTAATTCACCCCTCCACTTT
CASSPSDGNSPLHF
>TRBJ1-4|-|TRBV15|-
TGTGCCACCAGCAGAGAACAGGCCGCTGTGAAACTGTTTTTT
CATSREQAAVKLFF
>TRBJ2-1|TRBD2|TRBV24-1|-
TGTGCCACCAGTGACAGGACTAGCATCAATGAGCAGTTCTTC
CATSDRTSINEQFF
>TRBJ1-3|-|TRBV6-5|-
TGTGCCAGCAGTTACTCCCCGGGCAGGGGTAACACCATATATTTT
CASSYSPGRGNTIYF